This T cell receptor (beta chain) was sequenced for a study of radiation and T cells in renal cell carcinoma. Whole-study results and caveats: No pretreatment tumor biopsies were available for baseline clonotypes. In blood, top tumor clones expanded by 2 weeks, shrinking by 4.

Assay: immunoSEQ multiplex PCR; the TCRdb copy retains only in-frame clones and omits some. The sample yields 130,000 or so clones, 75% to 90% seen once. This clone showed up just a few times. What it binds is not known. From germline, CDR1 is SGHAT and CDR2 FQNNGV. The CDR3 extends over 14 amino acids. The junction had 9 bases not matched to a gene; V was cut back by 3 bases and J by 10 bases. Time point defined: baseline pretreatment blood. Sample treatment: 15 Gy SBRT to primary tumor, nephrectomy 4 weeks later. The patient's renal cell carcinoma had clear cell pathology. This chain connects TRBV11-2 to TRBJ1-1, with TRBD1 matching 9 bases. The TCR comes from a woman aged 45-60 years with renal cell carcinoma. The material was blood, obtained from a patient whose treatment included radiotherapy and nephrectomy. CDR3 DNA: TGTGCCAGCAGCTTCGACAGGGGGGAGGGTAGAGCTTTCTTT. It is translated as CASSFDRGEGRAFF.